This TCR beta chain is drawn from a study of regulatory T cells in long-lasting Graves disease. Library construction for TCR beta used iRepertoire HTBI primers and Arm-PCR of CDR3 regions. TCRdb analysed the multiplex PCR reads with MiXCR anew, one entry per CDR3 protein. The table records 700,000 or so distinct CDR3 sequences, around 32% of them present only once. The time point here: persistent/refractory GD, antithyroid drugs over 5 years with positive TRAb. From RNA extracted from PBMCs, the TCR library was made. For this clonotype: Its matching antigen is unknown.

The junction had 9 bases not matched to a gene; V was cut back by 5 bases and J by 5 bases. Germline V gives CDR1 DFQATT, CDR2 SNEGSKA (reference sequence). The CDR3 runs to 14 residues. General study results and limits: Thyroid tissue was not studied; only peripheral blood was.

J is TRBJ2-5 and V is TRBV20-1; TRBD1 aligns across 9 bases. This TCR was sampled from a female donor with Graves disease. The source was peripheral blood mononuclear cells (PBMCs), collected when the disease was refractory, from a patient treated with antithyroid drugs. The CDR3 sequence: CSALMTGGVETQYF. The CDR3 DNA reads TGCAGTGCTTTGATGACAGGGGGGGTGGAGACCCAGTACTTC.